The present T cell receptor beta chain was sequenced within a study of blood T cell repertoires in COVID-19. The length of the CDR3 is 13 residues. Per germline, CDR1 SGHDT and CDR2 YYEEEE. With 4 bases removed from V and 6 bases from J, the gap between germline ends came to 12 bases. Produced via immunoSEQ multiplex PCR; TCRdb's table is partial and in-frame only. Among 200,000 to 300,000 clones, 86% were seen once, and the ten largest hold under 2.5%. The V gene is TRBV5-6, the J gene TRBJ2-3; tentatively, D is TRBD2 (6 bases). This TCR came from a man aged 25-45 years with active or convalescent COVID-19. The sequenced sample consisted of peripheral blood. The CDR3 reads CASSKGLPDTQYF. CDR3 DNA: TGTGCCAGCAGCAAGGGACTCCCCGATACGCAGTATTTT.